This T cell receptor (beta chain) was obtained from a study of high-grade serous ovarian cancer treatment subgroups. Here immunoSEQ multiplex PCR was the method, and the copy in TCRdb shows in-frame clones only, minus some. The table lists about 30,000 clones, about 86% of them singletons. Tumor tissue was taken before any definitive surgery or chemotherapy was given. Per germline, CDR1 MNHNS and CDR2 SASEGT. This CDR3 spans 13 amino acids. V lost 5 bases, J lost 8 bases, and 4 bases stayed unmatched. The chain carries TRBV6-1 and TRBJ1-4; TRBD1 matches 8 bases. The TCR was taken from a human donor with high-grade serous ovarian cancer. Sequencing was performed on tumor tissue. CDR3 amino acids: CASSWTGTEKLFF. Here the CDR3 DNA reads TGTGCCAGCAGTTGGACAGGGACCGAAAAACTGTTTTTT.